This TCR beta chain was captured by sequencing in a study of a mutant IDH1 vaccine in newly diagnosed glioma. As for the study in general: Of treated patients, approximately 62% were men and approximately 40% women, averaging roughly 37 years. Patients got radiotherapy, temozolomide, or both beforehand, and most got both.

The protocol was immunoSEQ multiplex PCR, while the TCRdb copy is restricted to in-frame clones and leaves out a portion. The sample lists tens of thousands of clones, 83% occurring once. This clone was observed a single time. The antigen is unknown. Time point defined: baseline, week 1 (first vaccination visit). Treatment described: pre-vaccination baseline after standard-of-care therapy. The V end was cut by 4 bases, the J end by 5 bases, with 14 bases between. The CDR3 has 15 amino acids. CDR1 and CDR2 (germline): LGHNA, YNFKEQ. Study-wide points: Shifts in the top peripheral T cell clonotypes seemed unrelated to pseudoprogression. It was around 93% of patients that developed vaccine-induced immune responses.

Source: PBMCs, taken from a glioma patient treated with radiotherapy, temozolomide or both. This chain connects TRBV4-2 to TRBJ2-2; weak D call: TRBD1 (6 bases). The source is a woman in her forties or fifties with glioma. The DNA of the CDR3 is TGTGCCAGCAGCCCCGCGCCCGGACAGACCGGGGAGCTGTTTTTT. Its translation is CASSPAPGQTGELFF.